This record covers a single T cell receptor (beta chain). Libraries were prepared by immunoSEQ multiplex PCR; TCRdb keeps only in-frame clonotypes and omits some of them. The data show 250,000 to 300,000 clones, 90% seen once. The data originate from a study of blood T cell repertoires in COVID-19. In the study overall: PBMCs, B-cell-depleted T cells, or T cells provided the cDNA or gDNA that made up the material.

The germline gives CDR1 LNHNV, CDR2 YYDKDF (reference sequence). The CDR3 sequence is 20 residues long. V lost 1 base and J lost 0; bases outside the gene matches: 13. The TCR was taken from a woman between 45 and 65 years old with COVID-19, enrolled during active disease. V and J are TRBV15 and TRBJ2-2, with 8 positions matching TRBD1. The sample was peripheral blood. The CDR3 region is CATSRALGQGGAANTGELFF. As DNA, the CDR3 is TGTGCCACCAGCAGAGCGTTAGGACAGGGCGGAGCCGCGAACACCGGGGAGCTGTTTTTT.